This T cell receptor beta chain was observed in a study of control samples from healthy donors and cancer patients. The table came from immunoSEQ multiplex PCR; TCRdb's copy has only in-frame clones and leaves some out. This sample has more than 75,000 clones, with around three quarters found just once. The germline V gene has CDR1 KGHSH and CDR2 LQKENI. Trimming shortened V by 4 bases and J by 3 bases, and 9 bases separated the two germline ends. The CDR3 runs 13 residues. The rearrangement joins TRBV18 to TRBJ1-1; maybe TRBD1 (5 bases). The specimen was blood. The sequence was collected from a woman aged 25 to 39 in good health. The CDR3 loop reads CASSQAGDTEAFF. For the CDR3, the DNA is TGTGCCAGCTCACAAGCGGGGGACACTGAAGCTTTCTTT.